These T cell receptor beta chains were read from a single sample in a study of Graves' ophthalmopathy and Graves' hyperthyroidism. Using its own MiXCR run on the multiplex PCR reads, TCRdb lists one record per CDR3 protein. This sample has about 150,000 distinct CDR3 sequences; over 35% occur once, and the top ten carry about 6%. Sequenced input: peripheral blood. Receptors were obtained from a middle-aged woman with Graves' ophthalmopathy. The CDR3 runs from the conserved cysteine through the conserved F or W. D genes are given only for firm matches.

d_gene,v_gene,CDR3aa
NA,TRBV12-3/TRBV12-4,CASSLRGTIPEAFF
NA,TRBV12-3/TRBV12-4,CASSFSRDAYGYTF
NA,TRBV12-3/TRBV12-4,CASSPVAGQAYEQYF
NA,TRBV6-2/TRBV6-3,CASSSAGTYEQYF
TRBD2,TRBV6-2/TRBV6-3,CASSLPVSGSAYEQYF
NA,TRBV12-3/TRBV12-4,CASGLLGVGNEQFF
NA,TRBV27,CASSSGTGPQYF
TRBD2,TRBV7-3,CASSLPSGTQYF
TRBD1,TRBV6-5,CASSYSGQGGDSPLHF
TRBD1,TRBV6-5,CASSLKQGGTEAFF
TRBD1,TRBV20-1,CSASRGGATEAFF
NA,TRBV28,CASTRGEGGNTIYF
NA,TRBV12-3/TRBV12-4,CASSLRDIPLKETQYF
NA,TRBV24-1,CATSDLLTGRETQYF
TRBD2,TRBV2,CASRNIAAGLVLF
NA,TRBV6-2/TRBV6-3,CASSQHRARMNEKLFF
TRBD1,TRBV20-1,CSKSNGGTEPQHF
NA,TRBV6-2/TRBV6-3,CATLPDPNQPQHF
NA,TRBV20-1,CSARDSLGWETQYF
NA,TRBV19,CASSTLGSPYEQYF
NA,TRBV6-5,CASSYSQPGGKVEAFF
NA,TRBV7-8,CASSLPLQIGELFF
NA,TRBV11-3,CASSLVSGVRETQYF
NA,TRBV6-1,CAIRREWDGYTF
TRBD2,TRBV6-4,CASKLTSGGTYEQYF
NA,TRBV28,CASVDRAKPYEQYF
TRBD1,TRBV6-1,CASSQPDRGSGELFF
TRBD1,TRBV2,CASRPPTGGDTEAFF
NA,TRBV6-4,CASRGGYDNQPQHF
TRBD1,TRBV6-2/TRBV6-3,CASSYRQGSNQPQHF
TRBD2,TRBV6-1,CASSETAGVMSKQYF
NA,TRBV4-2,CASSQDEGNTGELFF
NA,TRBV29-1,CSVQGSDNSPLHF
NA,TRBV28,CASTQTVGNSPLHF
NA,TRBV7-2,CASSLAMGAGFYEQYF
NA,TRBV7-2,CASTDLGEQYF
NA,TRBV12-3/TRBV12-4,CASSRAWGLPEAFF
TRBD1,TRBV6-5,CASSLRDRYQETQYF
NA,TRBV5-5,CASSPGGTAGNQPQHF
NA,TRBV27,CASSLWGGPNYGYTF
NA,TRBV7-2,CASSLGRMDTEAFF
NA,TRBV7-2,CASSLVPRGTQYF
TRBD2,TRBV20-1,CSARSGDPWYEQYF
NA,TRBV28,CASSEAQASKTEALF
TRBD1,TRBV6-2/TRBV6-3,CASRGTGFGELFF
NA,TRBV6-1,CASSRTHRDEQYF